This TCR beta chain was sequenced in a study of OX40 agonist ivuxolimab in advanced cancers. The method was immunoSEQ multiplex PCR; TCRdb's version includes in-frame clones alone and lacks a portion of them. The repertoire consists of some 50,000 clones, with over 70% occurring once and the leading ten covering roughly 1.8%. Details on this clone: Other DNA sequences within the sample encode an identical CDR3.

The starting material was CD4+ or CD8+ T cells sorted from blood, obtained in a trial of the OX40 agonist ivuxolimab. This TCR was recovered from an adult with an advanced solid tumor such as melanoma, head and neck, liver or kidney cancer.

CDR3 DNA: TGTGCCAGCACTGGGTACTACGAGCAGTACTTC. Translated, it gives CASTGYYEQYF. The chain combines TRBV28 with TRBJ2-7; the D is unclear. V lost 7 bases to trimming and J lost 3 bases, with 7 bases between them. This CDR3 comprises 11 residues. From germline, CDR1 is MDHEN and CDR2 SYDVKM.